This T cell receptor (beta chain) was retrieved from a study of blood T cell repertoires in COVID-19. Study-level background: COVID-19 samples collected from the United States, Italy and Spain covered acute and convalescent phases. PBMCs, B-cell-depleted T cells, or T cells were the source of the cDNA or gDNA that made up the material.

Per the study methods: From reference gene primer amplification, estimates of nucleated cell counts were derived. Method: immunoSEQ multiplex PCR; TCRdb's copy keeps in-frame clones and lacks some. Clone size and the V and J calls come from that table; the DNA yielded D and trimming. This sample yields roughly 170,000 clones, of which roughly nine tenths are seen a single time; under 25% belongs to the top ten. From germline, CDR1 is SNHLY and CDR2 FYNNEI. This CDR3 region has 13 residues. V shed 11 bases and J 0 bases; nucleotides not matched to a gene: 7. Sequencing was done on a sample of peripheral blood. This TCR derives from a man between 65 and 85 years old with active or convalescent COVID-19. V and J are TRBV2 and TRBJ2-7, with TRBD1 matching over 7 bases. CDR3: CAGRQGSSYEQYF. DNA of the CDR3: TGTGCCGGAAGACAGGGATCCTCCTACGAGCAGTACTTC.